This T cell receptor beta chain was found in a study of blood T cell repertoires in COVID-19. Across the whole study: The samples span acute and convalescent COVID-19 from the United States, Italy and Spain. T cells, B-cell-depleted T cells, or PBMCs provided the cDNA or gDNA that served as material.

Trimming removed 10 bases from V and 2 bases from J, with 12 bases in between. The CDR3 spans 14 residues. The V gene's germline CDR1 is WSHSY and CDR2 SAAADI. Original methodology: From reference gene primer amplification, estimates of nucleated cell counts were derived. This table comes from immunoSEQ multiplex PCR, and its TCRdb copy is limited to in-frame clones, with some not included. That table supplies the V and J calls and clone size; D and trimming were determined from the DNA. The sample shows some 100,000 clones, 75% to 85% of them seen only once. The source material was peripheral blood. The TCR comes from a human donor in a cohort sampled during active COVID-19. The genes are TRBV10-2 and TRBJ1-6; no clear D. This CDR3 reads CATSRGTYNSPLHF. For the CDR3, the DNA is TGCGCCACCTCTAGAGGGACCTATAATTCACCCCTCCACTTT.